This T cell receptor beta chain was sequenced during a study of cytomegalovirus exposure and HLA in healthy donors. Germline V gives CDR1 SEHNR, CDR2 FQNEAQ (reference sequence). This CDR3 has 18 residues. V gave up 5 bases and J gave up 5 bases; unmatched junction bases: 18. It was with 60 Vbeta and 13 Jbeta primers that the PCR ran. Sequenced by immunoSEQ multiplex PCR; TCRdb stores in-frame clones only, minus some. This sample's table has 60,000 to 85,000 clones. Sequencing was performed on PBMCs. The chain carries TRBV7-9 and TRBJ2-5, with TRBD1 matching 9 bases. The origin of this receptor is a man aged 50 or older in good health and CMV-seropositive. DNA for the CDR3: TGTGCCAGCAGCCGAGGCGACAGGGGGTCATGGAGTGAGGAGACCCAGTACTTC. Protein product: CASSRGDRGSWSEETQYF.